This is a list of T cell receptor beta chains from one sample in a study of cytomegalovirus exposure and HLA in healthy donors. Libraries were prepared by immunoSEQ multiplex PCR; TCRdb keeps only in-frame clonotypes and omits some of them. The sample consists of 200,000 to 250,000 clones, 85% to 90% of them appearing once. Specimen: PBMCs. The receptors were gathered from a human donor in good health. The CDR3 runs from the conserved cysteine through the conserved F or W. D genes are given only for firm matches. Clone size appears in some rows only: once, few, many, or a class for an expanded clone.

clone_size: -
j_call: TRBJ1-1
d_call: -
v_call: TRBV7-8
cdr3_nt: TGTGCCAGCAGCACGAGACAAGGTGAAACCCCAAATGGTGCTTTCTTT
cdr3_aa: CASSTRQGETPNGAFF

clone_size: -
j_call: TRBJ2-7
d_call: TRBD2
v_call: TRBV6-1
cdr3_nt: TGTGCCAGCAGTCCCGGACTAGCGGGGTCCTACGAGCAGTACTTC
cdr3_aa: CASSPGLAGSYEQYF

clone_size: once
j_call: TRBJ1-2
d_call: TRBD1
v_call: TRBV2
cdr3_nt: TGTGCCAGCAGTGAGGGGGGAGGACAGGAGACTGGTGGCTACACCTTC
cdr3_aa: CASSEGGGQETGGYTF

clone_size: -
j_call: TRBJ1-2
d_call: -
v_call: TRBV2
cdr3_nt: TGTGCCAGCAGTGAACAGGAAGGCTATGGCTACACCTTC
cdr3_aa: CASSEQEGYGYTF

clone_size: -
j_call: TRBJ2-3
d_call: -
v_call: TRBV7-3
cdr3_nt: TGTGCCAGCAGCCTAGACTATACCCCGCAGTATTTT
cdr3_aa: CASSLDYTPQYF

clone_size: -
j_call: TRBJ1-5
d_call: TRBD1
v_call: TRBV5-4
cdr3_nt: TGTGCCAGCAGCTTGGGAGGGGGCCGGGGGAATCAGCCCCAGCATTTT
cdr3_aa: CASSLGGGRGNQPQHF

clone_size: -
j_call: TRBJ2-5
d_call: -
v_call: TRBV15
cdr3_nt: TGTGCCACCAGCAGAGATATGGGGACTCAAGAGACCCAGTACTTC
cdr3_aa: CATSRDMGTQETQYF

clone_size: -
j_call: TRBJ2-1
d_call: -
v_call: TRBV9
cdr3_nt: TGTGCCAGCAGCGTAGGAGGAGGGGCCTACAATGAGCAGTTCTTC
cdr3_aa: CASSVGGGAYNEQFF

clone_size: -
j_call: TRBJ2-7
d_call: TRBD1
v_call: TRBV18
cdr3_nt: TGTGCCAGCTCACCATGGGACAGCTCCTACGAGCAGTACTTC
cdr3_aa: CASSPWDSSYEQYF

clone_size: -
j_call: TRBJ2-2
d_call: -
v_call: TRBV28
cdr3_nt: TGTGCCAGCAGCTTTAGCGGTACGAACACCGGGGAGCTGTTTTTT
cdr3_aa: CASSFSGTNTGELFF

clone_size: -
j_call: TRBJ1-1
d_call: TRBD1
v_call: TRBV7-9
cdr3_nt: TGTTCCAGCAGCTTACAGGGGCTGTTTCGAGCTTTCTTT
cdr3_aa: CSSSLQGLFRAFF

clone_size: -
j_call: TRBJ2-2
d_call: -
v_call: TRBV6-1
cdr3_nt: TGTGCCAGCAGTGGCGGGAACACCGGGGAGCTGTTTTTT
cdr3_aa: CASSGGNTGELFF